A selection of T cell receptor beta chains follows, all from one sample in a study of T cells expressing NK-cell markers. TCRdb re-called the 5' RACE reads and gives one entry per CDR3 protein, without DNA. The specimen's table records 300 to 350 distinct CDR3 sequences. The sample consisted of blood T cells: a sorted CD56 or NKG2C T cell subset, CD4+ or CD8+ T cells, or bulk PBMC T cells (not recorded which). These receptors were taken from a woman aged 18-29 years in good health. Each CDR3 is given with its conserved first and last residue. The size entry is marked missing in some rows and otherwise reads once, few, many or a size class.

j_call: TRBJ1-1
clone_size: .
v_call: TRBV28
cdr3_aa: CASSLFFRGSSTEAFF

j_call: TRBJ1-2
clone_size: medium-sized
v_call: TRBV12-3/TRBV12-4
cdr3_aa: CASSPWDRANPNYGYTF

j_call: TRBJ2-7
clone_size: .
v_call: TRBV4-1
cdr3_aa: CASSHPRKGGQYF

j_call: TRBJ1-5
clone_size: .
v_call: TRBV7-9
cdr3_aa: CASSLGGPEEPQHF

j_call: TRBJ1-1
clone_size: .
v_call: TRBV10-3
cdr3_aa: CAISAIPGFGNTEAFF

j_call: TRBJ1-1
clone_size: .
v_call: TRBV20-1
cdr3_aa: CSARAPLTGVAEAFF

j_call: TRBJ2-7
clone_size: .
v_call: TRBV4-3
cdr3_aa: CASSPLRGTGTYEQYF

j_call: TRBJ2-1
clone_size: .
v_call: TRBV12-3/TRBV12-4
cdr3_aa: CASSLLPLVSNEQFF

j_call: TRBJ2-7
clone_size: medium-sized
v_call: TRBV7-9
cdr3_aa: CASSLGFYEQYF

j_call: TRBJ1-1
clone_size: .
v_call: TRBV20-1
cdr3_aa: CSAKDGDRNTEAFF

j_call: TRBJ2-1
clone_size: medium-sized
v_call: TRBV4-3
cdr3_aa: CASSHLSGYPFVEQFF

j_call: TRBJ2-1
clone_size: .
v_call: TRBV6-5
cdr3_aa: CASSYTGASYNEQFF

j_call: TRBJ1-5
clone_size: .
v_call: TRBV20-1
cdr3_aa: CSASLGGSQPQHF

j_call: TRBJ2-7
clone_size: .
v_call: TRBV19
cdr3_aa: CASNYRGGPIAEQYF

j_call: TRBJ2-2
clone_size: .
v_call: TRBV3-1
cdr3_aa: CASSQELWGFAGELFF

j_call: TRBJ2-2
clone_size: .
v_call: TRBV7-3
cdr3_aa: CASSFIPIGQGFYFDVAGELFF

j_call: TRBJ2-3
clone_size: .
v_call: TRBV6-1
cdr3_aa: CASSGGAFWTDTQYF

j_call: TRBJ2-1
clone_size: .
v_call: TRBV3-1
cdr3_aa: CASSQDGTPYNEQFF

j_call: TRBJ1-1
clone_size: .
v_call: TRBV7-9
cdr3_aa: CASSPRDSRSSTEAFF

j_call: TRBJ2-1
clone_size: .
v_call: TRBV7-2
cdr3_aa: CGAGMSSYNEQFF

j_call: TRBJ1-1
clone_size: .
v_call: TRBV7-9
cdr3_aa: CASSLYRVYTEAFF

j_call: TRBJ1-2
clone_size: .
v_call: TRBV4-3
cdr3_aa: CASSRTLTAVPTYGYTF

j_call: TRBJ2-7
clone_size: .
v_call: TRBV12-3/TRBV12-4
cdr3_aa: CASSSRTPYEQYF

j_call: TRBJ2-7
clone_size: medium-sized
v_call: TRBV29-1
cdr3_aa: CSVAPGRANRYEQYF

j_call: TRBJ2-7
clone_size: .
v_call: TRBV15
cdr3_aa: CATSRDLDSAYEQYF

j_call: TRBJ1-6
clone_size: .
v_call: TRBV7-3
cdr3_aa: CASSLYEGPLHF

j_call: TRBJ1-4
clone_size: large
v_call: TRBV4-2
cdr3_aa: CASSQDGFFTNEKLFF